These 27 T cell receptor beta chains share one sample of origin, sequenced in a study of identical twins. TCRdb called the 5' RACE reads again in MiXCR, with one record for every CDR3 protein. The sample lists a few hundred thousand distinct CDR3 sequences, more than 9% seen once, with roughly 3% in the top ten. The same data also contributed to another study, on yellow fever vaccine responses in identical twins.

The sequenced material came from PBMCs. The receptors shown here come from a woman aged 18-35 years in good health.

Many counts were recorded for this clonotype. CDR3 DNA sequence: TGTGCCACCAGTGCCCAGGGAAGCGGGGAGCTGTTTTTT. This sequence encodes CATSAQGSGELFF. V gene TRBV24-1 combines with J gene TRBJ2-2, with a weak D call TRBD1 (5 bases). There are 13 residues in the CDR3. CDR1 is KGHDR, CDR2 SFDVKD, per germline. Trimming cost V 5 bases and J 7 bases, with 10 bases left between them.

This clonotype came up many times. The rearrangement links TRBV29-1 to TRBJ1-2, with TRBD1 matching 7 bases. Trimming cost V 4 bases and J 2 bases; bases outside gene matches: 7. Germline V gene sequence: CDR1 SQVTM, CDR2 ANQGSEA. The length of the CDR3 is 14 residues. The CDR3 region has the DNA TGCAGCGTTGGGGCGGGACAGAGGAACTATGGCTACACCTTC. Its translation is CSVGAGQRNYGYTF.

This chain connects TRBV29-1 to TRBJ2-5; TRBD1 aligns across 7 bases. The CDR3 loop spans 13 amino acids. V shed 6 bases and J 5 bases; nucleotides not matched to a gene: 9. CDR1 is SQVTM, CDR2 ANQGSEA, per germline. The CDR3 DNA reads TGCAGCGTCCCACAGGGGAGAGTGGAGACCCAGTACTTC. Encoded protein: CSVPQGRVETQYF.

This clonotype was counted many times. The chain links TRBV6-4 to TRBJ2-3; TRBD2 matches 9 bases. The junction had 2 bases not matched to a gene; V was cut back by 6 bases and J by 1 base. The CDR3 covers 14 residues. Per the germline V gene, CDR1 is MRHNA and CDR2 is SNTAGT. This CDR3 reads CASSKRGGTDTQYF. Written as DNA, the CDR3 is TGTGCCAGCAGCAAGCGGGGGGGCACAGATACGCAGTATTTT.

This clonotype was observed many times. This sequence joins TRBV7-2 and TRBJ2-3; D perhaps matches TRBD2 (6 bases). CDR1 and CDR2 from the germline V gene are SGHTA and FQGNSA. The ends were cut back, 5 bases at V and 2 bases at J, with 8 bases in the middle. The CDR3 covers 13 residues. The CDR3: CASSRDFTDTQYF. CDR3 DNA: TGTGCCAGCAGCCGGGACTTCACAGATACGCAGTATTTT.

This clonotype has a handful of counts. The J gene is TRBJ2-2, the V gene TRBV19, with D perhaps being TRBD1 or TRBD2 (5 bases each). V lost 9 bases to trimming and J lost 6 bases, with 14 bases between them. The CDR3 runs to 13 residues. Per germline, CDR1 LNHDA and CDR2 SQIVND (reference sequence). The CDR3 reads CASRDGFAGELFF. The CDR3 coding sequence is TGTGCCAGCAGGGACGGTTTCGCCGGGGAGCTGTTTTTT.

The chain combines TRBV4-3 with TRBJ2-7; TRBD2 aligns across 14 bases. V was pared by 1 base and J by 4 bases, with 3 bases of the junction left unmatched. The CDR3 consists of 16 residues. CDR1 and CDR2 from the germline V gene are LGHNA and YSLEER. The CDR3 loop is CASSQVRTSGRYEQYF. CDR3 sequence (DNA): TGCGCCAGCAGCCAAGTTAGGACTAGCGGGAGGTACGAGCAGTACTTC.

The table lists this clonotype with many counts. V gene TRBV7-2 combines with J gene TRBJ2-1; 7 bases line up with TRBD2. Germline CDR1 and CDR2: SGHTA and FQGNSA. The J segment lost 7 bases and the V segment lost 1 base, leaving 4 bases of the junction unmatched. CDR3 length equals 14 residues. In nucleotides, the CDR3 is TGTGCCAGCAGCTTAGGGTTTAGCGGGAATGAGCAGTTCTTC. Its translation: CASSLGFSGNEQFF.

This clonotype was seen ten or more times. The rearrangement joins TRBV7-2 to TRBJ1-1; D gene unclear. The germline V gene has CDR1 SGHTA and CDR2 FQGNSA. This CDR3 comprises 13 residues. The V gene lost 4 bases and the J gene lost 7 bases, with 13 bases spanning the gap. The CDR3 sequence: CASSSSRAGEAFF. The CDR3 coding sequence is TGTGCCAGCAGCTCATCTCGGGCAGGTGAAGCTTTCTTT.

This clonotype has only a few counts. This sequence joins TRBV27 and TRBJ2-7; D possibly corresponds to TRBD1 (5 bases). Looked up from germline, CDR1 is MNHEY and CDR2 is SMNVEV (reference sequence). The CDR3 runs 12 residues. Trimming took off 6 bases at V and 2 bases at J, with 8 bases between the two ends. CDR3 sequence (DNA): TGTGCCAGCAGGGGGCTCACCTACGAGCAGTACTTC. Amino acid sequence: CASRGLTYEQYF.

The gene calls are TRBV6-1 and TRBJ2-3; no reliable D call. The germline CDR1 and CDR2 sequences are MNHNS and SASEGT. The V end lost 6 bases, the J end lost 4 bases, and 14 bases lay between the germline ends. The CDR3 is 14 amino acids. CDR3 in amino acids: CASSARPGADTQYF. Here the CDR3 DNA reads TGTGCCAGCAGCGCACGTCCTGGCGCAGATACGCAGTATTTT.

The chain's CDR3 is CASSTEGYEQYF. CDR3 nucleotides: TGCGCCAGCAGCACGGAGGGTTACGAGCAGTACTTC. The J gene is TRBJ2-7, the V gene TRBV5-1, with a tentative D call TRBD2 (6 bases). CDR1 is SGHRS, CDR2 YFSETQ, per germline. With 4 bases removed from V and 4 bases from J, the gap between germline ends came to 9 bases. This CDR3 comprises 12 residues.

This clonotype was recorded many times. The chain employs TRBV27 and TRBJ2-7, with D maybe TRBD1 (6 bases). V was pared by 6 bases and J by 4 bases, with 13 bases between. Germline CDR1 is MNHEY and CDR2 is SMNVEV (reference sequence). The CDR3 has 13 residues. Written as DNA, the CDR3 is TGTGCCAGCAGACAGGGTGGCGTGTACGAGCAGTACTTC. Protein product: CASRQGGVYEQYF.

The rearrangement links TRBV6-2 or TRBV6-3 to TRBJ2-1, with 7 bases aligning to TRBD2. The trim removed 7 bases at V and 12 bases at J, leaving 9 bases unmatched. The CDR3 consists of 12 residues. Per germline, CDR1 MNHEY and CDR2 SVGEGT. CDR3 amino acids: CASTHNPGGQFF. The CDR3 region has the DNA TGTGCCAGCACCCACAACCCGGGAGGGCAGTTCTTC.

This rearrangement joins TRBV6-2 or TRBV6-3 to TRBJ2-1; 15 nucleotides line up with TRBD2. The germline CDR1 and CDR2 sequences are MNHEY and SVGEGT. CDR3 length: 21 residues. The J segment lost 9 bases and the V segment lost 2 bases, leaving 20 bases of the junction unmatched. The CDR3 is CASSYNLQGTSGRTSGREQFF. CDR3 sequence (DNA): TGTGCCAGCAGTTACAACTTACAGGGGACTAGCGGGAGGACGAGTGGTCGTGAGCAGTTCTTC.

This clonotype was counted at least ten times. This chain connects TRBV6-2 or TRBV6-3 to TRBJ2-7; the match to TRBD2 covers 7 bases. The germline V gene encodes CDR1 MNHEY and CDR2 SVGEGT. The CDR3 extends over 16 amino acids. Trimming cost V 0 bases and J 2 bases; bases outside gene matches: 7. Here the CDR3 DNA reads TGTGCCAGCAGTTACTCGATGGCTAGCGGACCCTACGAGCAGTACTTC. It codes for CASSYSMASGPYEQYF.

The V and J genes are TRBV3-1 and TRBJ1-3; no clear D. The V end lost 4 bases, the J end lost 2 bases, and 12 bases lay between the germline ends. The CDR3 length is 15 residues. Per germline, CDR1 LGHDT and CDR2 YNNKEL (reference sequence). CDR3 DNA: TGTGCCAGCAGCCGCGCAGGTAGTACTGGAAACACCATATATTTT. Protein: CASSRAGSTGNTIYF. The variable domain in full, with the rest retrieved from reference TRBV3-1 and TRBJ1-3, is DTAVSQTPKYLVTQMGNDKSIKCEQNLGHDTMYWYKQDSKKFLKIMFSYNNKELIINETVPNRFSPKSPDKAHLNLHINSLELGDSAVYFCASSRAGSTGNTIYFGEGSWLTVV.

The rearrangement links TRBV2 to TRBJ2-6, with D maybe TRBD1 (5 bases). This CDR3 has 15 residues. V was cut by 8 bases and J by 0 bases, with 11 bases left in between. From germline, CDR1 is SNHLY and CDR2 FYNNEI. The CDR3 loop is CASLDRISGANVLTF. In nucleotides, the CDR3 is TGTGCCAGCTTAGACAGAATCTCTGGGGCCAACGTCCTGACTTTC.

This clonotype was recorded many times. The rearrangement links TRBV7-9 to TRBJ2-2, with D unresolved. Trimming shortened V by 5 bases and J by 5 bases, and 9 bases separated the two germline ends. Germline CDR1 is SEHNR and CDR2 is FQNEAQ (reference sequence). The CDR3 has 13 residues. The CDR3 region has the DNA TGTGCCAGCAGCCAACTGAGTACCGGGGAGCTGTTTTTT. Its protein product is CASSQLSTGELFF.

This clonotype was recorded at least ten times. The CDR3, as DNA: TGTGCCACCAGTGAGACGACTAGCGGGAGAGATGAGCAGTTCTTC. This codes for CATSETTSGRDEQFF. The V call is TRBV24-1, the J call TRBJ2-1; 12 nucleotides match TRBD2. Germline CDR1 is KGHDR and CDR2 is SFDVKD. The CDR3 is 15 amino acids. V lost 4 bases and J lost 8; bases outside the gene matches: 5.

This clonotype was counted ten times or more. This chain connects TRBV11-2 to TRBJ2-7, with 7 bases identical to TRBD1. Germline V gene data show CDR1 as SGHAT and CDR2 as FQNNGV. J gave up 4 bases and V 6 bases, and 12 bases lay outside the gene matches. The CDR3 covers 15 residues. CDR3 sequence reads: CASSITGTELYEQYF. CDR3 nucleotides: TGTGCCAGCAGTATAACCGGGACAGAACTTTACGAGCAGTACTTC.

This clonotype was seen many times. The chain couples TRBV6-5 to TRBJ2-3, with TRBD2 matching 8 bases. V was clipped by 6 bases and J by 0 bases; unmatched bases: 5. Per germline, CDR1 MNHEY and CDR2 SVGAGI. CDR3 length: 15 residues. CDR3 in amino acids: CASSLAGSSTDTQYF. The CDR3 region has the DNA TGTGCCAGCAGCTTAGCGGGATCGAGCACAGATACGCAGTATTTT.

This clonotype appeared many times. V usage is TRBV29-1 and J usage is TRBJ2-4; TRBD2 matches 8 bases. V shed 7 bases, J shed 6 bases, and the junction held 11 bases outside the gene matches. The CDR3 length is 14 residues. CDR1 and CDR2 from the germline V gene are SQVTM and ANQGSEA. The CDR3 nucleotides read TGCAGCGCGAGAGCGGGAGAGTGGGGAAACATTCAGTACTTC. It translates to CSARAGEWGNIQYF.

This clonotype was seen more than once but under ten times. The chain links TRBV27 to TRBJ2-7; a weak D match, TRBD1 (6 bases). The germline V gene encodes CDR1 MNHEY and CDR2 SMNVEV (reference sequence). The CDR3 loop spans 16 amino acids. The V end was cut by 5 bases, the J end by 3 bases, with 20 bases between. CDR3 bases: TGTGCCAGCAGTCCCATAACGGGACATCATCTCTACGAGCAGTACTTC. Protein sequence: CASSPITGHHLYEQYF.

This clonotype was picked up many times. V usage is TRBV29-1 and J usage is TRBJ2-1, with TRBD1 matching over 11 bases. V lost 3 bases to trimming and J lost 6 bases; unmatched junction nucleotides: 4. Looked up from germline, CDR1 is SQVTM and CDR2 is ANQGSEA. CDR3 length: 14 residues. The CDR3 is CSVDGTGGSNEQFF. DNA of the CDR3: TGCAGCGTTGACGGGACAGGGGGGAGCAATGAGCAGTTCTTC.

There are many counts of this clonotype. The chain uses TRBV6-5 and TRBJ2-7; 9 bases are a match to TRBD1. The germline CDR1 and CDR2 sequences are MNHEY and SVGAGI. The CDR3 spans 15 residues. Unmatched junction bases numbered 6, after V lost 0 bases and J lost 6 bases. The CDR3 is CASSYSGTGSFEQYF. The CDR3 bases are TGTGCCAGCAGTTACTCGGGGACAGGGAGTTTCGAGCAGTACTTC.

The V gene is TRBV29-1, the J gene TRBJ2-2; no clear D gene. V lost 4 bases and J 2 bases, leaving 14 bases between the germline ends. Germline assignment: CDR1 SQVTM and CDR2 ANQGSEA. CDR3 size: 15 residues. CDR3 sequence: CSVGSPTVNTGELFF. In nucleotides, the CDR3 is TGCAGCGTTGGGAGTCCAACAGTCAACACCGGGGAGCTGTTTTTT.